This TCR beta chain was captured in a study of T cells expressing NK-cell markers. Libraries used 5'RACE template switching adding universal primer site and UMIs. TCRdb reworked the 5' RACE reads into one entry per CDR3 protein, no DNA. The table lists some 150,000 distinct CDR3 sequences. To note about this clonotype: The target antigen is unknown.

The CDR3 length is 15 residues. Germline CDR1 and CDR2: SEHNR and FQNEAQ (reference sequence). Whole-study results and caveats: Whether expanded NKG2C+ T cell clones were HCMV specific stayed uncertain. Leadership of the CD3+CD56-NKG2C+ fraction also belonged to these clonotypes in four donors.

V usage is TRBV7-9 and J usage is TRBJ1-5; TCRdb names TRBD1, which stays unverified in the absence of DNA. Sequenced input: blood T cells: a sorted CD56 or NKG2C T cell subset, CD4+ or CD8+ T cells, or bulk PBMC T cells (not recorded which). The receptor comes from a man between 18 and 35 years old in good health. CDR3 region: CASSLDATGIQPQHF.